Presented here are 12 T cell receptor beta chains from one specimen sequenced in a study of OX40 agonist ivuxolimab in advanced cancers. TCRdb keeps only in-frame clones here, not all; method: immunoSEQ multiplex PCR. The sample yields around 45,000 clones, approximately 89% seen once. Sequenced material: CD4+ or CD8+ T cells sorted from blood, taken in a trial of the OX40 agonist ivuxolimab. These receptors were collected from an adult with an advanced solid tumor such as melanoma, head and neck, liver or kidney cancer.

The V and J genes are TRBV19 and TRBJ1-1; D is perhaps TRBD1 (5 bases). The CDR3 is 13 residues long. The germline CDR1 and CDR2 sequences are LNHDA and SQIVND (reference sequence). Trimming left V 6 bases short and J 4 bases short, with 12 bases between. CDR3 in DNA: TGTGCCAGTAGCCCTACAGGATTCACTGAAGCTTTCTTT. Protein: CASSPTGFTEAFF.

V usage is TRBV7-9 and J usage is TRBJ2-2; D gene uncertain. The V end lost 6 bases, the J end lost 1 base, and 6 bases lay between the germline ends. CDR1 is SEHNR and CDR2 is FQNEAQ in the germline V gene (reference sequence). The CDR3 totals 13 residues. The CDR3 DNA reads TGTGCCAGCAGACCAGGGAACACCGGGGAGCTGTTTTTT. It yields the protein CASRPGNTGELFF. Full variable domain (remainder filled in from reference TRBV7-9 and TRBJ2-2): DTGVSQNPRHKITKRGQNVTFRCDPISEHNRLYWYRQTLGQGPEFLTYFQNEAQLEKSRLLSDRFSAERPKGSFSTLEIQRTEQGDSAMYLCASRPGNTGELFFGEGSRLTVL.

V is TRBV7-6 and J is TRBJ1-1; 7 bases are shared with TRBD1. With 0 bases clipped from V and 4 bases from J, the junction kept 2 bases outside the gene matches. CDR1 SGHVS and CDR2 FNYEAQ come from the germline V gene. The CDR3 has 14 residues. The CDR3, as DNA: TGTGCCAGCAGCTTAGCAGGGGGCTCCACTGAAGCTTTCTTT. Translated: CASSLAGGSTEAFF.

This clone was seen once. V gene TRBV2 combines with J gene TRBJ1-2; the match to TRBD1 covers 9 bases. The CDR3 covers 14 residues. The V gene end was trimmed by 6 bases and the J gene end by 3 bases; junction bases not matched to a gene: 5. Germline V gives CDR1 SNHLY, CDR2 FYNNEI. In nucleotides, the CDR3 is TGTGCCAGCAGGGTACAGGGGGCTGACTATGGCTACACCTTC. Translation: CASRVQGADYGYTF.

J is TRBJ2-1 and V is TRBV5-1, with 11 bases lining up with TRBD2. The CDR3 has 18 residues. J lost 7 bases, V lost 1 base, and 13 bases had no gene match. The germline CDR1 and CDR2 sequences are SGHRS and YFSETQ. The CDR3 protein is CASSLFTLASGRKNEQFF. The CDR3 bases are TGCGCCAGCAGCTTGTTTACCCTGGCTAGCGGGAGGAAGAATGAGCAGTTCTTC.

J is TRBJ2-2 and V is TRBV5-6, with D uncertain. Germline lookup yields CDR1 SGHDT and CDR2 YYEEEE. Trimming shortened V by 4 bases and J by 8 bases, and 9 bases separated the two germline ends. The CDR3 is 12 residues long. CDR3: CASSQSTGELFF. The CDR3 DNA follows: TGTGCCAGCAGCCAGTCAACTGGGGAGCTGTTTTTT. Drawing the rest from reference TRBV5-6 and TRBJ2-2, the complete variable domain is DAGVTQSPTHLIKTRGQQVTLRCSPKSGHDTVSWYQQALGQGPQFIFQYYEEEERQRGNFPDRFSGHQFPNYSSELNVNALLLGDSALYLCASSQSTGELFFGEGSRLTVL.

The genes are TRBV6-1 and TRBJ1-1; possible D gene TRBD1, 6 bases. Trimming stripped 3 bases from V and 3 bases from J, with 17 bases between. Germline V gene sequence: CDR1 MNHNS, CDR2 SASEGT. The CDR3 consists of 16 residues. CDR3 DNA: TGTGCCAGCAGTGACACTACAGGGAATCTCGACACTGAAGCTTTCTTT. This translates into CASSDTTGNLDTEAFF.

V is TRBV19 and J is TRBJ2-7; no reliable D call. The V and J ends lost 9 bases and 2 bases respectively, with 8 bases between them. CDR1 and CDR2 (germline): LNHDA, SQIVND (reference sequence). The length of the CDR3 is 11 residues. This CDR3 reads CASGSAYEQYF. The CDR3 coding sequence is TGTGCCAGCGGTTCGGCCTACGAGCAGTACTTC.

J is TRBJ2-7 and V is TRBV15; tentatively, D is TRBD2 (6 bases). The V end was cut by 1 base, the J end by 6 bases, with 13 bases between. CDR3 length equals 14 residues. Germline V gives CDR1 LNHNV, CDR2 YYDKDF (reference sequence). CDR3 protein: CATSRGLGSIEQYV. CDR3 coding DNA: TGTGCCACCAGCAGAGGACTAGGCAGTATCGAGCAGTACGTC.

The V and J genes are TRBV9 and TRBJ2-1; D may be TRBD1 or TRBD2 (5 bases each). The CDR3 totals 15 residues. Deletions cut 0 bases from V and 0 bases from J, with 7 bases between. Germline V gene lookup returns CDR1 SGDLS and CDR2 YYNGEE. The chain's CDR3 is CASSVGDGSYNEQFF. CDR3 coding DNA: TGTGCCAGCAGCGTAGGGGACGGCTCCTACAATGAGCAGTTCTTC.

This chain uses TRBV14 with TRBJ2-7, with D uncertain. The length of the CDR3 is 13 residues. Trimming pared 0 bases from V and 4 bases from J, leaving 7 bases between. Germline V lookup: CDR1 SGHDN, CDR2 FVKESK. The CDR3 sequence: CASSQEVMYEQYF. CDR3 in DNA: TGTGCCAGCAGCCAAGAGGTCATGTACGAGCAGTACTTC.

This clone was found once. This chain uses TRBV18 with TRBJ2-1; 14 nucleotides align to TRBD2. The CDR3 length is 18 residues. The J segment lost 1 base and the V segment lost 2 bases, leaving 4 bases of the junction unmatched. In germline, CDR1 is KGHSH, CDR2 LQKENI. DNA of the CDR3: TGTGCCAGCTCACCAAGACTAGCGGGAGGGGGGTCCTACAATGAGCAGTTCTTC. Its translation is CASSPRLAGGGSYNEQFF. The full variable domain, with the rest looked up from reference TRBV18 and TRBJ2-1, is NAGVMQNPRHLVRRRGQEARLRCSPMKGHSHVYWYRQLPEEGLKFMVYLQKENIIDESGMPKERFSAEFPKEGPSILRIQQVVRGDSAAYFCASSPRLAGGGSYNEQFFGPGTRLTVL.